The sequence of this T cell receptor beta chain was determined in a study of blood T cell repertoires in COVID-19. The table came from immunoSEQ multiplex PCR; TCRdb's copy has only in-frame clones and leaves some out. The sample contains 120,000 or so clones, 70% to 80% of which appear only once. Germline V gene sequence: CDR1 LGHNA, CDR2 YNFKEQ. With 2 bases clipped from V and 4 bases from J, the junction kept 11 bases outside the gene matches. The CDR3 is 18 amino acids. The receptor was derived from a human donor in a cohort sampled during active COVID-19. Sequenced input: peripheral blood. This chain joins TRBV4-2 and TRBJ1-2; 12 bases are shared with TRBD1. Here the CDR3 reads CASSQPGQGATSAYGYTF. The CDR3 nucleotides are TGTGCCAGCAGCCAACCGGGACAGGGGGCGACGTCGGCCTATGGCTACACCTTC.